These 30 T cell receptor gamma chains originate from one sample sequenced in a study of γδ T cells in repeated Plasmodium falciparum infection. TCRdb redid clone calling on the multiplex PCR reads using CATT. The sample carries a few thousand gamma-chain clones, about 3.5% recorded once. Vgamma9/Vdelta2+ and Vdelta2-negative gammadelta T cells were flow-sorted from PBMC for bulk sequencing. Material for sequencing was gamma-delta T cells from blood. The source of these receptors is a pool of human donors (malaria-infected and uninfected, not separated).

This clone was detected only a few times. TCRdb has a much larger clone's protein, which differs at residues 5, 6 and 7 from the translation of this DNA, likely because of a read error; what is shown is the protein translated from the DNA. V is TRGV9 and J is TRGJP. TCRdb lists no J gene, so it was determined here by aligning the DNA to germline. The germline V gene encodes CDR1 GITISATS and CDR2 ISYDGTV (reference sequence). The CDR3 has 16 amino acids. After removal of 4 bases from V and 6 bases from J, the junction contained 6 bases not matched to a gene. In DNA, the CDR3 is TGTGCCTTGTGGGATCGACTAGAGTTGGGCAAAAAAATCAAGGTATTT. Residues: CALWDRLELGKKIKVF.

This clone turned up a few times. For this DNA, TCRdb reports the protein of a much larger clone, which diverges at residue 3, most likely from a read error; the protein presented here is translated directly from the DNA. The chain recombines TRGV9 with TRGJ1 or TRGJ2. Per germline, CDR1 GITISATS and CDR2 ISYDGTV (reference sequence). This CDR3 spans 14 amino acids. The CDR3 bases are TGTGCCTCGTGGGAGTCTTCGAATTATTATAAGAAACTCTTT. Translation: CASWESSNYYKKLF.

This clone was recorded many times. The chain recombines TRGV9 with TRGJP. This CDR3 contains 15 residues. Germline values: CDR1 GITISATS, CDR2 ISYDGTV (reference sequence). The trim removed 11 bases at V and 4 bases at J, leaving 8 bases unmatched. CDR3 loop: CASLTQELGKKIKVF. As DNA, the CDR3 is TGTGCCTCCCTAACTCAAGAGTTGGGCAAAAAAATCAAGGTATTT.

Turning to this clone: TCRdb assigns this DNA the protein of a much larger clone, which departs from its translation at residue 13; this likely reflects a read error, and the protein shown comes from translating the DNA. The V call is TRGV3, the J call TRGJ1 or TRGJ2. Germline matching of the DNA provided the J gene here, since TCRdb leaves it blank. V lost 0 bases to trimming and J lost 0 bases; unmatched junction nucleotides: 26. CDR3 length equals 22 residues. Germline CDR1 and CDR2: VTNTFY and YDVSTARD (reference sequence). The CDR3 sequence: CATWDRRLVRTPPISNYYKKLF. CDR3 nucleotides: TGTGCCACCTGGGACAGGCGTTTAGTAAGGACGCCCCCCATATCGAATTATTATAAGAAACTCTTT.

This clone was seen a handful of times. TCRdb's protein for this DNA is that of a much larger clone and differs from the translation at residue 8, likely a read error; the protein shown is the DNA translation. The rearrangement joins TRGV4 to TRGJ1 or TRGJ2. The J gene comes from matching the DNA to germline here; TCRdb lacks it. Germline CDR1 reads EGSTGY; CDR2 reads YDSYTSSV. J gave up 8 bases and V 3 bases, and 10 bases lay outside the gene matches. The CDR3 is 13 residues long. CDR3 DNA: TGTGCCACCTGGGATTACGGCGTAGATAAGAAACTCTTT. Translating it yields CATWDYGVDKKLF.

This clone has ten or more counts. The translation of this DNA and the TCRdb protein of a much larger clone differ at residue 8, probably owing to a read error; the protein shown here is translated from the DNA. This chain connects TRGV4 to TRGJ1 or TRGJ2. Looked up from germline, CDR1 is EGSTGY and CDR2 is YDSYTSSV. The CDR3 extends over 15 amino acids. J was trimmed by 2 bases and V by 0 bases; bases with no gene match: 7. CDR3 residues: CATWDGPEDYYKKLF. The CDR3 nucleotides read TGTGCCACCTGGGATGGGCCAGAGGATTATTATAAGAAACTCTTT.

This clone was picked up a small number of times. TCRdb's protein, taken from a much larger clone, differs from this DNA's translation at residue 14, likely owing to a read error; the protein displayed comes from the DNA. This chain's CDR3 is CALWEVPLELGKKSKVF. The CDR3 DNA sequence: TGTGCCTTGTGGGAGGTGCCTCTGGAGTTGGGCAAAAAAAGCAAGGTATTT. This rearrangement joins TRGV9 to TRGJP. The V gene's germline CDR1 is GITISATS and CDR2 ISYDGTV (reference sequence). The CDR3 is 17 residues long.

There are many counts of this clone. Sequence at one end of the junction differs from germline and may be a read error. The V gene is TRGV9, the J gene TRGJP. The CDR3 consists of 20 residues. The V gene's germline CDR1 is GITISATS and CDR2 ISYDGTV (reference sequence). The CDR3 DNA reads TGTGCCTTGTGGGAGGCTAAGGAGGACCGGCAAAAGTTGGGCAAAAAAATCAAGGTATTT. It specifies CALWEAKEDRQKLGKKIKVF.

This clone was detected only a few times. The TCRdb protein, from a much larger clone, departs from this DNA's translation at residue 5, likely by read error; the protein shown derives from the DNA. This rearrangement joins TRGV4 to TRGJ1 or TRGJ2. TCRdb offers no J gene call, so here the DNA was matched to germline to obtain one. Germline loops: CDR1 EGSTGY, CDR2 YDSYTSSV. Trimming took 5 bases from V and 0 from J; bases not matched to a gene: 10. The CDR3 is 15 residues long. The CDR3 coding sequence is TGTGCCACCTGGGGTAAAAGGGGGAATTATTATAAGAAACTCTTT. Its protein product is CATWGKRGNYYKKLF.

Note on this clone: The TCRdb protein, from a much larger clone, departs from this DNA's translation at residue 10, likely by read error; the protein shown derives from the DNA. The rearrangement joins TRGV4 to TRGJP2. TCRdb leaves out the J gene; it was filled in here by matching the DNA to germline. This CDR3 is 13 amino acids long. Germline lookup yields CDR1 EGSTGY and CDR2 YDSYTSSV. This CDR3 is CATWDASDWFKTF. CDR3 DNA sequence: TGTGCCACCTGGGATGCTAGTGATTGGTTCAAGACGTTT.

This clone was counted only a few times. The protein recorded in TCRdb matches a much larger clone and deviates from this DNA's translation at residue 9, suggesting a read error; the protein here is obtained by translating the DNA. This sample also contains other DNA sequences that code for the same CDR3. The J gene is TRGJ1 or TRGJ2, the V gene TRGV4. CDR1 and CDR2 (germline): EGSTGY, YDSYTSSV. This CDR3 region has 13 residues. J gave up 10 bases and V 3 bases, and 12 bases lay outside the gene matches. The CDR3 sequence is CATWDYGEEKKLF. The CDR3 DNA follows: TGTGCCACCTGGGATTACGGCGAAGAAAAGAAACTCTTT.

This clone was picked up a small number of times. A far larger clone is off by one base, so a read error is likely. The identical CDR3 is also encoded by other nucleotide sequences in the sample. J is TRGJP and V is TRGV9. TCRdb lists no J gene, so it was determined here by aligning the DNA to germline. CDR3 size: 16 residues. Germline loops: CDR1 GITISATS, CDR2 ISYDGTV (reference sequence). DNA for the CDR3: TGTGCCTTGTGGGAGCACTCAGAGCTGGGCAAAAAAATCAAGGTATTT. Amino acid sequence: CALWEHSELGKKIKVF.

There are many counts of this clone. TCRdb records a much larger clone's protein for this DNA, with a difference at residue 3 that likely arises from a read error; the protein given is the translation of the DNA. Within the sample, other DNA sequences also encode this same CDR3. The rearrangement uses TRGV9 and TRGJP. The V gene's germline CDR1 is GITISATS and CDR2 ISYDGTV (reference sequence). The CDR3 is 16 residues long. CDR3 loop: CASWEVQELGKKIKVF. CDR3 DNA: TGTGCCTCGTGGGAGGTGCAAGAGTTGGGCAAAAAAATCAAGGTATTT.

With regard to this clone: TCRdb pairs this DNA with a much larger clone's protein that differs at residue 3, likely a read error; the protein shown was translated from the DNA. The CDR3 coding sequence is TGTGCCCCCTGGGATGCTAGTGATTGGATCAAGACGTTT. Its translation is CAPWDASDWIKTF. V is TRGV4 and J is TRGJP2. Germline V CDR1 and CDR2: EGSTGY, YDSYTSSV. The CDR3 runs 13 residues.

This clone has just a few counts. For this DNA, TCRdb reports the protein of a much larger clone, which diverges at residue 13, most likely from a read error; the protein presented here is translated directly from the DNA. V and J are TRGV9 and TRGJP. There are 17 residues in the CDR3. CDR1 is GITISATS and CDR2 is ISYDGTV in the germline V gene (reference sequence). CDR3 sequence reads: CALWEPLQELGKEIKVF. The CDR3 bases are TGTGCCTTGTGGGAGCCTTTGCAAGAGTTGGGCAAAGAAATCAAGGTATTT.

This clone was recorded a few times. Given a far larger clone just one base away, this is likely a sequencing read error. Other DNA sequences in the same sample also yield this CDR3. The gene calls are TRGV9 and TRGJP. No J segment appears in TCRdb, so it was assigned here by matching the sequence to germline. The CDR3 contains 17 residues. Germline V gene sequence: CDR1 GITISATS, CDR2 ISYDGTV (reference sequence). The CDR3 DNA reads as TGTGCCTTGTGGGAGGTGCTGGGAGAGTTGGGTAAAAAAATCAAGGTATTT. As protein: CALWEVLGELGKKIKVF.

By its share, this clone is large. The sample contains more than one DNA sequence encoding this CDR3. This chain links TRGV9 with TRGJP. The CDR3 contains 16 residues. J lost 7 bases, V lost 2 bases, and 5 bases had no gene match. CDR1 is GITISATS, CDR2 ISYDGTV, per germline (reference sequence). CDR3 amino acids: CALWEEWELGKKIKVF. DNA of the CDR3: TGTGCCTTGTGGGAGGAGTGGGAGTTGGGCAAAAAAATCAAGGTATTT.

In regard to this clone: A far larger clone lies a single base away; this is likely a read error. Other DNA variants within this sample encode the same CDR3. Called V gene: TRGV9; the J gene was not called. Germline-derived CDR1 and CDR2 are GITISATS and ISYDGTV (reference sequence). The CDR3 is made up of 17 amino acids. The chain's CDR3 is CALWDQGEGLGKKIKVF. Written as DNA, the CDR3 is TGTGCCTTGTGGGATCAGGGAGAAGGGTTGGGCAAAAAAATCAAGGTGTTT.

This clone was found a few times. A much larger clone sits a single nucleotide away, making a read error possible. The same CDR3 is also encoded by other DNA sequences in this sample. CDR3 nucleotide sequence: TGTGCCACCTGGGACTCGGCCCGCTATAAGAAGCTCTTT. This codes for CATWDSARYKKLF. This sequence joins TRGV5 and TRGJ1 or TRGJ2. Germline lookup yields CDR1 VINAFY and CDR2 YDVSNSKD. This CDR3 spans 13 amino acids.

This clone was counted a few times. The protein TCRdb lists belongs to a much larger clone and differs from this DNA's translation at residue 3, which points to a read error; the protein shown is made from the DNA. The chain joins TRGV2 to TRGJ1 or TRGJ2. This CDR3 comprises 13 residues. CDR1 is EGSNGY, CDR2 YDSYNSKV, per germline. CDR3 protein: CASWNPNYYKKLF. Here the CDR3 DNA reads TGTGCCTCCTGGAATCCGAATTATTATAAGAAACTCTTT.

Details on this clone: A far larger clone is just one base off, so this is likely a read error. The DNA is left out, because the CDR3 cannot be placed on it with certainty; the CDR3 is given as TCRdb lists it. No J gene was called, and the V gene is TRGV5. Germline V gene data show CDR1 as VINAFY and CDR2 as YDVSNSKD. The CDR3 extends over 26 residues, inclusive of both ends. The CDR3 sequence is CAAWVDSLAVEQHLLSQVSIGRIQHF.

This clone was seen many times. The chain carries TRGV9 and TRGJP. TCRdb supplies no J gene; here it was assigned by aligning the nucleotide sequence to germline. This CDR3 region has 19 residues. Germline V CDR1 and CDR2: GITISATS, ISYDGTV (reference sequence). Trimming cost V 3 bases and J 7 bases; bases outside gene matches: 15. For the CDR3, the DNA is TGTGCCTTGTGGGAGCCAGCGGGGAAGTCGGAGTTGGGCAAAAAAATCAAGGTATTT. Protein: CALWEPAGKSELGKKIKVF.

The sample holds a few counts of this clone. The amino acid sequence in TCRdb belongs to a much larger clone and departs from this DNA's translation at residue 11, likely a sequencing read error; the sequence shown is translated from the DNA. TRGV4 is the V gene, and the J gene was not called. CDR3 size: 13 residues. Germline assignment: CDR1 EGSTGY and CDR2 YDSYTSSV. Here the CDR3 reads CATWDSNYYKRLF. The CDR3 bases are TGTGCCACCTGGGATTCGAATTATTATAAGAGACTCTTT.

This clone was picked up a small number of times. A far larger clone is only one base removed, so a read error is likely. The same CDR3 also results from other DNA sequences found in this sample. The chain uses TRGV9 and TRGJP. The CDR3 sequence is 18 residues long. V was clipped by 0 bases and J by 7 bases; unmatched bases: 9. Germline V gene sequence: CDR1 GITISATS, CDR2 ISYDGTV (reference sequence). CDR3 region: CALWEVPSGELGKKIKVF. The CDR3 region has the DNA TGTGCCTTGTGGGAGGTGCCAAGCGGGGAGTTGGGCAAAAAAATCAAGGTATTT.

This clone has a handful of counts. Since a far larger clone is one base different, this is likely a read error. Different DNA sequences within this sample yield the same CDR3. J is TRGJ1 or TRGJ2 and V is TRGV9. Since TCRdb gives no J gene, matching the DNA to germline was used here to assign it. The CDR3 extends over 13 amino acids. Germline-derived CDR1 and CDR2 are GITISATS and ISYDGTV (reference sequence). The V segment lost 4 bases and the J segment 2 bases; nucleotides outside the gene matches: 5. The CDR3, as DNA: TGTGCCTTGTGGGAACCACATTATTATAAGAAACTCTTT. Translating gives CALWEPHYYKKLF.

Details on this clone: This DNA's translation and the protein TCRdb lists, from a much larger clone, do not match at residue 3, likely due to a read error; the protein shown is translated from the DNA. The CDR3 protein is CASWEALQELGKKIKVF. CDR3 nucleotide sequence: TGTGCCTCGTGGGAGGCCCTTCAAGAGTTGGGCAAAAAAATCAAGGTATTT. The chain uses TRGV9 and TRGJP. In the absence of a J gene in TCRdb, the DNA was matched to germline to assign it here. CDR1 and CDR2 from the germline V gene are GITISATS and ISYDGTV (reference sequence). The CDR3 spans 17 residues.

For this clone: TCRdb attributes to this sequence the protein of a much larger clone, which differs from the DNA translation at residue 12; a read error is likely, and the protein displayed is translated from the DNA. The J gene went uncalled, whereas the V gene is TRGV9. Germline V gene lookup returns CDR1 GITISATS and CDR2 ISYDGTV (reference sequence). This CDR3 has 14 residues. The CDR3 coding sequence is TGTGCCTTGTGGGAGTCAGAGAATTATTATAAGGAACTCTTT. This translates into CALWESENYYKELF.

Comment on this clone: It is likely a read error: a sequence one base away is far more abundant. The same CDR3 is also encoded by other DNA sequences in this sample. The chain recombines TRGV3 with TRGJP2. The J gene is absent in TCRdb and was assigned here via DNA matching to germline. This CDR3 contains 18 residues. From germline, CDR1 is VTNTFY and CDR2 YDVSTARD (reference sequence). The DNA of the CDR3 is TGTGCCACCTGGGACGCCCTCCCCCCTCATAGTAGCGATTGGATCAAGACGTTT. Protein product: CATWDALPPHSSDWIKTF.

Remarks on this clone: A read error likely explains why the TCRdb protein, taken from a much larger clone, differs from this DNA's translation at residue 14; the protein shown is translated from the DNA. CDR3 nucleotides: TGTGCCACCTGGGATGGGCGGCCATATACCACTGGTTGGTCCAAGATATTT. It encodes CATWDGRPYTTGWSKIF. The gene calls are TRGV4 and TRGJP1. Since TCRdb gives no J gene, matching the DNA to germline was used here to assign it. CDR1 is EGSTGY and CDR2 is YDSYTSSV in the germline V gene. This CDR3 comprises 17 residues.

About this clone: The TCRdb protein comes from a much larger clone and disagrees with this DNA's translation at residue 15, likely due to a read error; the protein given here is derived from the DNA. The rearrangement uses TRGV9 and TRGJP. Matching the DNA to germline supplied the J gene, which TCRdb does not give. This CDR3 is 19 amino acids long. Germline-derived CDR1 and CDR2 are GITISATS and ISYDGTV (reference sequence). CDR3 sequence: CALWETARPQELGKQIKVF. As DNA, the CDR3 is TGTGCCTTGTGGGAGACGGCTCGTCCCCAAGAGTTGGGCAAACAAATCAAGGTATTT.